Shown below are 9 T cell receptor beta chains from a single sample sequenced in a study of T cell clonality in common variable immunodeficiency. Clones were read by immunoSEQ multiplex PCR, and TCRdb kept only the in-frame ones, dropping some. Sampling found under 40,000 clones, none seen once. Sequencing used peripheral blood mononuclear cells. The receptor set was obtained from a person aged 18 to 75 in good health.

This clone has a count of ten or more. The CDR3 is cut off 3 residues early in the read; its end comes from the germline J gene. This chain links TRBV19 with TRBJ2-1, with D tentatively TRBD1 (6 bases). The length of the CDR3 is 15 residues. V gave up 3 bases and J gave up 9 bases, with 18 bases separating them. The germline V gene has CDR1 LNHDA and CDR2 SQIVND (reference sequence). CDR3 bases read: TGTGCCAGTAGTATGGTACTGAACAGGGTGACTGAG. Protein: CASSMVLNRVTE. The complete CDR3 protein is CASSMVLNRVTEQFF.

This clone is labeled as medium-sized. The read ends 3 residues early relative to the CDR3; the germline J gene fills the gap. The chain is built from TRBV20-1 and TRBJ2-6; 8 bases align to TRBD2. Germline V CDR1 and CDR2: DFQATT, SNEGSKA (reference sequence). The V segment lost 6 bases and the J segment 0 bases; nucleotides outside the gene matches: 10. This CDR3 spans 17 amino acids. The DNA read from the CDR3 is TGCAGTGCGTCGAGCGCGGGAGGTTACTCTGGGGCCAACGTC. The encoded protein is CSASSAGGYSGANV. The full CDR3 is CSASSAGGYSGANVLTF.

This clone has only a few counts. With the read ending 3 residues before the CDR3 end, the germline J gene is used to fill in that end. The gene calls are TRBV2 and TRBJ2-1; tentative D call: TRBD2 (5 bases). The V end was cut by 4 bases, the J end by 2 bases, with 18 bases between. The CDR3 extends over 17 amino acids. Germline lookup yields CDR1 SNHLY and CDR2 FYNNEI. The covered CDR3 bases are TGTGCCAGCAGTGGCAGCGGACGAAGCTATACCTACAATGAG. Translation: CASSGSGRSYTYNE. The CDR3 reads in full as CASSGSGRSYTYNEQFF. The whole variable domain, remainder taken from reference TRBV2 and TRBJ2-1, is EPEVTQTPSHQVTQMGQEVILRCVPISNHLYFYWYRQILGQKVEFLVSFYNNEISEKSEIFDDQFSVERPDGSNFTLKIRSTKLEDSAMYFCASSGSGRSYTYNEQFFGPGTRLTVL.

This clone was seen many times. The missing CDR3 end, 3 residues past where the read stops, is filled in from the germline J gene. This chain links TRBV5-1 with TRBJ2-7; 9 positions agree with TRBD1. Germline V gene sequence: CDR1 SGHRS, CDR2 YFSETQ. CDR3 length equals 17 residues. Germline trimming cut 0 bases from V and 0 bases from J; bases unmatched to any gene: 7. The CDR3: CASSLEQTGGSSYEQYF. The part of the CDR3 DNA that was read is TGCGCCAGCAGCTTGGAACAGACAGGGGGAAGCTCCTACGAG.

This clone was observed many times. The read comes to an end 3 residues before the CDR3 does, leaving the germline J gene to fill in the end. The chain couples TRBV7-2 to TRBJ2-5; no definite D call. The germline V gene has CDR1 SGHTA and CDR2 FQGNSA. V lost 2 bases to trimming and J lost 4 bases, with 5 bases between them. There are 12 residues in the CDR3. The CDR3 loop reads CASSLFRETQYF. The part of the CDR3 DNA that was read is TGTGCCAGCAGCTTATTTCGAGAGACC.

This clone was counted at least ten times. The read finishes 3 residues shy of the CDR3 end, and the germline J gene is used to complete it. The chain couples TRBV10-1 to TRBJ2-3; 7 bases fit TRBD2. Losses at the gene ends were 0 bases for V and 4 bases for J; bases not matched to a gene: 4. The V gene's germline CDR1 is WNHNN and CDR2 SYGVQD (reference sequence). CDR3 length equals 15 residues. The CDR3 loop reads CASSESTSIPDTQYF. The covered CDR3 bases are TGCGCCAGCAGTGAGTCGACTAGCATACCAGATACG.

Ten or more counts support this clone. The read ends 3 residues early relative to the CDR3; the germline J gene fills the gap. This chain joins TRBV15 and TRBJ2-1, with 13 bases fitting TRBD2. V dropped 2 bases and J dropped 3; count of bases not matched to a gene: 4. Germline-derived CDR1 and CDR2 are LNHNV and YYDKDF (reference sequence). CDR3 size: 17 residues. CDR3: CATSRHGLAGVYNEQFF. The CDR3 DNA, read in part, is TGTGCCACCAGCAGACATGGACTAGCGGGAGTCTACAATGAG.

This clone was detected ten times or more. The read halts 3 residues ahead of the CDR3 end, with the missing end drawn from the germline J gene. The chain recombines TRBV10-3 with TRBJ2-1, with 7 nucleotides matching TRBD2. The V gene end was trimmed by 0 bases and the J gene end by 4 bases; junction bases not matched to a gene: 9. Looked up from germline, CDR1 is ENHRY and CDR2 is SYGVKD. The CDR3 spans 17 residues. CDR3 protein: CAISESRASGDYNEQFF. The part of the CDR3 DNA that was read is TGTGCCATCAGTGAGTCTCGGGCTAGCGGTGATTACAATGAG.

In this sample, this clone turned up many times. The DNA ends 3 residues before the CDR3 does, and the rest of the CDR3 is filled in from the germline J gene. The chain is built from TRBV5-4 and TRBJ1-4, with 7 bases fitting TRBD1. CDR1 and CDR2 from the germline V gene are SGHNT and YYREEE (reference sequence). This CDR3 spans 15 amino acids. V shed 5 bases, J shed 1 base, and the junction held 5 bases outside the gene matches. The covered CDR3 bases are TGTGCCAGCAGTGATCGACAGGGAACTAATGAAAAA. Translation: CASSDRQGTNEK. The entire CDR3 protein is CASSDRQGTNEKLFF.